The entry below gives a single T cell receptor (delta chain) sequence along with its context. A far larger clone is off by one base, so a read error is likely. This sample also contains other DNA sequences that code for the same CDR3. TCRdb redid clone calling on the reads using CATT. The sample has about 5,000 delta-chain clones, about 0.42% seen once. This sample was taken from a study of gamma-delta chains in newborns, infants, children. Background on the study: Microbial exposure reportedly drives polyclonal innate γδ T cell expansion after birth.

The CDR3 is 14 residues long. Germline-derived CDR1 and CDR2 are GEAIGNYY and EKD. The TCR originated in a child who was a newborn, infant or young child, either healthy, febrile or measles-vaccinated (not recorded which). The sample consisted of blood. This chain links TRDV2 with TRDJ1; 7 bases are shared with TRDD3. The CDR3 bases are TGTGCCTGCGACAAGCTGGGGGACACCGATAAACTCATCTTT. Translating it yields CACDKLGDTDKLIF.